This T cell receptor (beta chain) was sequenced for a study of shared T cell receptors in the human thymus (dated by TCRdb to 2020 to 2023). Broadly, across the study: The study investigated the way shared, self-reactive T-cell receptor alpha chains are produced in the human thymus.

The library was made by the immunoSEQ multiplex PCR assay. The immuneACCESS repertoire file appears here via TCRdb, limited to in-frame rearrangements. These files lack a portion of the clones; in checked studies, under half of the deficit traces to unresolved V genes, and the cause of the others is not known. The table for this sample lists 450,000 to 650,000 clones; about 80% of them were counted only once. The ten largest clonotypes hold roughly 0.013% of the sample. Comment on this clone: The specificity of this receptor is unknown. One base away there is no much larger clone; base qualities are not given.

From the cysteine up to the phenylalanine, the CDR3 has a length of 13 residues. Just CDR3 DNA is preserved here, 39 bases in frame from base 1. Trimming accounts for 5 bases at V and 4 bases at J, while the number of junction bases matched to no gene is 5. CDR1 and CDR2 are read off the germline V gene (reference sequence) as GTSNPN and SVGIG. These sequences were also reported in another study, on human thymus T cells. The second study, in turn, reports: Donors were immunologically healthy infants undergoing open corrective cardiac surgery for congenital heart defects in Finland. Thymus tissue was collected as surgical resects that were removed during corrective cardiac surgery. V and J gene segment usage appeared biased in both thymic and peripheral blood repertoires. The related research found that thymic TCR repertoires overlapped highly between unrelated individuals. The study used about eight infant thymus samples plus four related peripheral blood samples to characterize TCR alpha and beta repertoires. Donor ages ranged from 7 to 244 days, and the cohort comprised over 5 male and a couple of female infants. Thymocytes were released mechanically from tissue and stored at -70 °C as pellets of 10-30 million cells. A QIAsymphony instrument was used to extract genomic DNA from frozen cell pellets. The immunoSEQ multiplex PCR assay was used to amplify the TCRB and TCRAD loci from a standardized amount of quality-controlled genomic DNA. The amplicons covered the V(D)J region and were long enough to include the CDR3 and to identify the V and J genes. The commercial immunoSEQ service was used to sequence amplicons on an Illumina platform. Corrections for primer bias and sequencing errors followed previously described methods, while TCRAD and TCRB definitions were based on the IMGT database. Analysis of the repertoires was done with immunoSEQ Analyzer 3.0 and VDJTools and included basic statistics, V/J segment usage, diversity estimates, rarefaction and pairwise overlap. To estimate diversity, the Chao1, ChaoE, Efron-Thisted, Shannon and inverse Simpson indices were applied, and diversity was also estimated on datasets down-sampled to the smallest sample. Repertoire overlap was determined by strict matching of CDR3 nucleotide sequence, V gene and J gene, and Jaccard-based multidimensional scaling clustering was applied. On average, thymus samples yielded around 800,000 unique TCRB clonotypes, whereas blood samples yielded 65,000 to 100,000.

This receptor was taken from a boy in the first two years of life with a congenital heart defect. Donor details come from another sample of the same person, matched by shared clones. Here the chain combines TRBV30 and TRBJ1-1; the central 9 bases match TRBD1. Material: thymocytes. The nucleotide sequence reads as follows: TGTGCCTGGGACAGGGGGAGCTTCACTGAAGCTTTCTTT. Its protein product is CAWDRGSFTEAFF. The entire variable domain, with the stretches around the CDR3 drawn from the reference TRBV30 and TRBJ1-1 proteins, is SQTIHQWPATLVQPVGSPLSLECTVEGTSNPNLYWYRQAAGRGLQLLFYSVGIGQISSEVPQNLSASRPQDRQFILSSKKLLLSDSGFYLCAWDRGSFTEAFFGQGTRLTVV.